A selection of T cell receptor beta chains follows, all from one sample in a study of blood T cells in healthy people across ages. TCRdb passed the 5' RACE reads through MiXCR, listing each CDR3 protein once. The sample carries hundreds of thousands of distinct CDR3 sequences, approximately 30% recorded once. Sequencing input: blood. The receptors originated from a woman at least 80 years old in good health. The CDR3 runs from the conserved cysteine through the conserved F or W. The D gene is left open where the match is weak. Size is stated for part of the rows, as once, few or many counts, or as a class when the clone is expanded.

cdr3_aa cdr3_nt v_call clone_size d_call j_call
CASSLTWEQYF TGCGCCAGCAGTTTAACTTGGGAGCAGTACTTC TRBV23-1 - - TRBJ2-5
CASRPHPGGGTNEQFF TGTGCCAGCAGGCCCCATCCTGGCGGGGGTACAAATGAGCAGTTCTTC TRBV7-9 - TRBD2 TRBJ2-1
CASSWGGELNSPLHF TGTGCCAGCAGTTGGGGGGGGGAATTGAATTCACCCCTCCACTTT TRBV12-3/TRBV12-4 few - TRBJ1-6
CSARGRARNSPLHF TGCAGTGCTAGAGGCCGGGCCCGAAATTCACCCCTCCACTTT TRBV20-1 many - TRBJ1-6
CASSLYSAGGTYNEQFF TGCGCCAGCAGCTTGTATTCGGCGGGGGGCACCTACAATGAGCAGTTCTTC TRBV5-1 many TRBD2 TRBJ2-1
CASSAGGSYGYTF TGTGCCAGCAGCGCGGGGGGCAGCTATGGCTACACCTTC TRBV9 many - TRBJ1-2
CSARDWTGNTEAFF TGCAGTGCTAGAGATTGGACGGGTAACACTGAAGCTTTCTTT TRBV20-1 - - TRBJ1-1
CASSLNLGSSYEQYF TGTGCCAGCAGTTTAAACTTGGGAAGCTCCTACGAGCAGTACTTC TRBV7-8 - - TRBJ2-7
CSARPFGGPASSSGNTIYF TGCAGTGCTAGACCATTCGGGGGACCGGCATCGAGCTCTGGAAACACCATATATTTT TRBV20-1 few - TRBJ1-3
CASRLGTGVNQPQHF TGTGCCAGCAGACTCGGGACAGGGGTTAATCAGCCCCAGCATTTT TRBV27 few TRBD1 TRBJ1-5
CASSQDTRGYEQYF TGCGCCAGCAGCCAAGATACCAGGGGTTACGAGCAGTACTTC TRBV5-5 - - TRBJ2-7
CASNGGQSNSPLHF TGTGCCAGCAATGGGGGACAATCAAATTCACCCCTCCACTTT TRBV2 - - TRBJ1-6
CASTGGGRKTKETQYF TGTGCCAGCACCGGGGGCGGCCGAAAGACCAAAGAGACCCAGTACTTC TRBV6-4 many - TRBJ2-5
CASSYSWLAGGHNTGELFF TGTGCCAGCAGTTACTCGTGGCTAGCGGGGGGTCATAACACCGGGGAGCTGTTTTTT TRBV6-5 many TRBD2 TRBJ2-2
CASVPGPNYGYTF TGTGCCAGCGTACCGGGCCCGAACTATGGCTACACCTTC TRBV2 once - TRBJ1-2
CASSQRETNYGYTF TGCGCCAGCAGCCAGCGGGAGACTAACTATGGCTACACCTTC TRBV5-1 once - TRBJ1-2
CASSASDRYSNQPQHF TGTGCCAGCAGCGCCTCGGATAGATATAGCAATCAGCCCCAGCATTTT TRBV6-1 many - TRBJ1-5
CASSQDRDHGANVLTF TGTGCCAGCAGTCAAGACAGGGATCACGGGGCCAACGTCCTGACTTTC TRBV3-1 many TRBD1 TRBJ2-6
CASSHQLPAGGPDTQYF TGTGCCAGCAGCCACCAACTTCCCGCGGGAGGGCCAGATACGCAGTATTTT TRBV5-6 - TRBD2 TRBJ2-3
CAIGGQGWNEQFF TGTGCCATCGGGGGACAGGGATGGAATGAGCAGTTCTTC TRBV10-3 many TRBD1 TRBJ2-1
CASSQGDSGREGNGYTF TGTGCCAGCAGCCAAGGAGATTCGGGCAGGGAGGGGAATGGCTACACCTTC TRBV4-2 few - TRBJ1-2
CSARVGSYEQYF TGCAGTGCTAGAGTAGGCAGCTACGAGCAGTACTTC TRBV20-1 - - TRBJ2-7
CASSPLAGEKGNEQYF TGTGCCAGCAGCCCACTAGCGGGGGAGAAGGGGAATGAGCAGTACTTC TRBV7-3 - TRBD2 TRBJ2-5
CASSLEGGDSYEQYF TGCGCCAGCAGCTTGGAAGGGGGGGATTCCTACGAGCAGTACTTC TRBV5-1 - - TRBJ2-7
CASSQERGGSNNEQYF TGCGCCAGCAGCCAAGAACGGGGAGGCTCCAACAATGAGCAGTACTTC TRBV4-1 few - TRBJ2-7
CASGGQHYGCTF TGTGCCAGCGGCGGGCAGCACTATGGCTGCACCTTC TRBV28 - - TRBJ1-2
CSVAPRGKKKTEAFF TGCAGCGTTGCCCCCAGGGGCAAGAAAAAAACTGAAGCTTTCTTT TRBV29-1 - - TRBJ1-1
CASSLRRSNEQFF TGTGCCAGCAGTTTAAGGCGGTCAAATGAGCAGTTCTTC TRBV12-3/TRBV12-4 many - TRBJ2-1
CASRGGPGSETQYF TGCGCCAGCAGGGGTGGCCCCGGGTCAGAGACCCAGTACTTC TRBV5-1 many - TRBJ2-5
CASSPDRLHTQYF TGTGCCAGCAGTCCAGATCGGTTGCATACGCAGTATTTT TRBV7-2 - - TRBJ2-3
CASSYSGQVIEQFF TGTGCCAGCAGTTACTCGGGGCAGGTGATTGAGCAGTTCTTC TRBV6-2/TRBV6-3 few - TRBJ2-1
CASSSFNGPTVTQHF TGTGCCAGCAGCTCCTTCAACGGGCCCACAGTTACCCAGCATTTT TRBV7-2 many - TRBJ1-5
CASRLAGFSTDTQYF TGTGCCTCGAGACTAGCGGGATTTAGCACAGATACGCAGTATTTT TRBV12-3/TRBV12-4 many TRBD2 TRBJ2-3
CASSYQRDLQETQYF TGTGCCAGCAGTTACCAGCGGGACCTGCAAGAGACCCAGTACTTC TRBV6-2/TRBV6-3 many TRBD2 TRBJ2-5
CASSLEAYGYTF TGTGCCAGCAGCTTAGAAGCCTATGGCTACACCTTC TRBV5-6 many - TRBJ1-2
CASSLRDRTDTQYF TGCGCCAGCAGCCTACGGGACCGCACAGATACGCAGTATTTT TRBV5-1 many - TRBJ2-3
CASSYSGRAFF TGTGCCAGCAGTTACTCTGGGAGAGCTTTCTTT TRBV6-5 - - TRBJ1-1
CRARGSNEQFF TGCAGGGCTAGAGGGTCAAATGAGCAGTTCTTC TRBV20-1 few - TRBJ2-1
CASSGEGPRQNEQYF TGTGCCAGCAGCGGCGAGGGCCCACGCCAGAATGAGCAGTACTTC TRBV9 once - TRBJ2-5
CASRKPPSTDTQYF TGTGCCAGCAGGAAGCCCCCTAGCACAGATACGCAGTATTTT TRBV28 many - TRBJ2-3
CASSVRSSELGGSPLHF TGTGCCAGCAGCGTTAGGTCATCTGAGCTTGGGGGTTCACCCCTCCACTTT TRBV7-2 many - TRBJ1-6
CASSPGPTRRDTQYF TGTGCCAGCAGCCCTGGACCAACACGGAGGGATACGCAGTATTTT TRBV7-2 many - TRBJ2-3
CASSLTGPNTEAFF TGTGCCAGCAGTTTAACAGGGCCGAACACTGAAGCTTTCTTT TRBV5-1 many - TRBJ1-1
CASSGGQARDYGYTF TGTGCCAGCAGCGGAGGGCAGGCACGCGATTATGGCTACACCTTC TRBV4-2 many - TRBJ1-2
CASSQGFGGPRREQFF TGTGCCAGCAGCCAAGGTTTCGGGGGCCCGAGGCGGGAGCAGTTCTTC TRBV3-1 - - TRBJ2-1
CASLSGNNEQFF TGTGCCAGCCTCAGCGGGAACAATGAGCAGTTCTTC TRBV6-2/TRBV6-3 - TRBD2 TRBJ2-1
CASSVDGRGRVDDGYTF TGTGCCAGCAGCGTAGACGGCAGGGGGCGGGTCGATGATGGCTACACCTTC TRBV9 few TRBD1 TRBJ1-2
CASSKAGEQGSEGGYTF TGTGCCAGCAGCAAAGCGGGAGAACAGGGATCCGAAGGCGGCTACACCTTC TRBV21-1 few - TRBJ1-2
CATSRDYLDTEAFF TGTGCCACCAGCAGAGATTATCTGGACACTGAAGCTTTCTTT TRBV15 many - TRBJ1-1
CASSLLSRAAEAFF TGTGCCAGCAGTTTATTGTCCAGGGCGGCTGAAGCTTTCTTT TRBV27 - - TRBJ1-1
CSARDYSAGVQETQYF TGCAGTGCTAGAGATTATTCGGCGGGGGTCCAAGAGACCCAGTACTTC TRBV20-1 many TRBD2 TRBJ2-5
CASSAGRTGGSYNEQFF TGCGCCAGCAGCGCCGGGCGGACAGGGGGGTCCTACAATGAGCAGTTCTTC TRBV5-1 - TRBD1 TRBJ2-1
CASSLASDRGETQYF TGTGCCAGCAGCTTGGCCTCTGACAGGGGAGAGACCCAGTACTTC TRBV7-2 many TRBD1 TRBJ2-5
CASSQPSKGPGEKLFF TGCGCCAGCAGCCAACCCTCTAAAGGGCCGGGAGAAAAACTGTTTTTT TRBV4-1 many - TRBJ1-4
CSVGRGGTEAFF TGCAGCGTTGGCAGGGGGGGGACTGAAGCTTTCTTT TRBV29-1 - TRBD1 TRBJ1-1